The source of this T cell receptor beta chain is a study of regulatory T cells in long-lasting Graves disease. Study overall: Graves' patients (newly diagnosed) had been on antithyroid drugs under 3 months.

This clonotype was recorded at least ten times. To make TCR beta libraries, researchers used iRepertoire HTBI primers and Arm-PCR of CDR3 regions. Original processing methods: Among the samples, 60 or so TRBV and 12 to 15 TRBJ segments were identified. TCRdb called the multiplex PCR reads again in MiXCR, with one record for every CDR3 protein. The V and J calls were not made by the authors but by TCRdb's processing. Of about 540,000 distinct CDR3 sequences in the sample, 13% were seen once. V gave up 6 bases and J gave up 4 bases; unmatched junction bases: 10. Germline CDR1 is LNHDA and CDR2 is SQIVND (reference sequence). The CDR3 consists of 15 residues. The time point was: newly diagnosed GD, antithyroid drugs for less than 3 months. The TCR library was made from RNA extracted from PBMCs. Patients all came to the study from an endocrinology department in Xi'an, China. This same sample was also part of a study on T cells in Graves' hyperthyroidism and ophthalmopathy. That report adds: Most thyroid clonotypes with frequency above 0.001 were detected in blood.

The sequence was obtained from a man younger than 45 with Graves disease. Material: peripheral blood mononuclear cells (PBMCs), obtained at new diagnosis, from a patient treated with antithyroid drugs. The rearrangement uses TRBV19 and TRBJ1-2, with 8 bases identical to TRBD1. The CDR3 spells CASRGTGGSVYGYTF. Written as DNA, the CDR3 is TGTGCCAGTAGGGGCACAGGGGGAAGTGTCTATGGCTACACCTTC.